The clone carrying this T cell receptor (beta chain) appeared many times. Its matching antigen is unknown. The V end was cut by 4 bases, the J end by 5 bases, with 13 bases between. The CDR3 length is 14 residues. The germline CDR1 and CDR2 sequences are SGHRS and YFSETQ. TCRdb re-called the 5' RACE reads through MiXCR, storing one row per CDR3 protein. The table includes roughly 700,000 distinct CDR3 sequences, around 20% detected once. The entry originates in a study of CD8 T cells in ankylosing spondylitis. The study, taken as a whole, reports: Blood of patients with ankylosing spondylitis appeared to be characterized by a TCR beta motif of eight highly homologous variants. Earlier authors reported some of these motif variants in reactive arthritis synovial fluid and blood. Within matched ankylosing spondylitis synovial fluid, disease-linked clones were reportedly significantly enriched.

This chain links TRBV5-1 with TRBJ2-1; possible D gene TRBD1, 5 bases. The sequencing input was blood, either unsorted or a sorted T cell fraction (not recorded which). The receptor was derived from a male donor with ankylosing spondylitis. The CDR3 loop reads CASSTYLQDNEQFF. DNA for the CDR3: TGCGCCAGCAGCACCTATTTACAGGACAATGAGCAGTTCTTC. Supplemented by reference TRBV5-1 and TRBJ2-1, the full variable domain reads KAGVTQTPRYLIKTRGQQVTLSCSPISGHRSVSWYQQTPGQGLQFLFEYFSETQRNKGNFPGRFSGRQFSNSRSEMNVSTLELGDSALYLCASSTYLQDNEQFFGPGTRLTVL.